This TCR beta chain appears in the sequencing data of a study of a mutant IDH1 vaccine in newly diagnosed glioma. The time point denotes: baseline, week 1 (first vaccination visit). The treatment denotes: pre-vaccination baseline after standard-of-care therapy. Patients carried new grade 3 or 4 IDH1-mutant astrocytomas lacking nuclear ATRX. The data were produced by immunoSEQ multiplex PCR, yet TCRdb's version contains in-frame clones alone and is incomplete. The repertoire has tens of thousands of clones, around 80% of them found once; the top ten carry over 4%. Germline CDR1 and CDR2: MGHRA and YSYEKL. The CDR3 runs to 17 residues. The V segment lost 1 base and the J segment 4 bases; nucleotides outside the gene matches: 10.

This clonotype was sampled from a woman under 30 with glioma. Some clones in this sample may be carry-over from other donors' samples. The chain carries TRBV4-1 and TRBJ2-3, with TRBD2 identical over 8 bases. The source was peripheral blood mononuclear cells (PBMCs), collected from a glioma patient treated with radiotherapy, temozolomide or both. Here the CDR3 reads CASSQVATGGYADTQYF. CDR3 sequence (DNA): TGCGCCAGCAGCCAAGTCGCCACGGGAGGGTACGCAGATACGCAGTATTTT.